This is a list of T cell receptor beta chains from one sample in a study of glioma-infiltrating T cells after dendritic cell vaccination. TCRdb's table, derived via immunoSEQ multiplex PCR, lists solely in-frame clones and lacks some. The data hold some 38,000 clones, with 82% observed a single time. This sample comprised blood, obtained before dendritic cell vaccination. These receptors were collected from a human donor with glioblastoma. Both conserved end residues are part of each CDR3. A D gene is named only where the DNA matches it firmly. The size field is filled for only some rows; it gives once, few, many or a size class.

size,D,J,V,CDR3,DNA
NA,NA,TRBJ1-2,TRBV5-6,CASSLRGISFYGYTF,TGTGCCAGCAGCCTCAGGGGAATTAGTTTCTATGGCTACACCTTC
NA,NA,TRBJ2-6,TRBV27,CASSPAYLFGANVLTF,TGTGCCAGCAGTCCAGCGTACCTCTTTGGGGCCAACGTCCTGACTTTC
NA,TRBD1,TRBJ2-3,TRBV5-1,CASSLEGQALGTDTQYF,TGCGCCAGCAGCTTGGAGGGACAGGCGCTGGGCACAGATACGCAGTATTTT
NA,TRBD1,TRBJ2-2,TRBV7-8,CASSPGTGGAFGELFF,TGTGCCAGCAGCCCAGGGACAGGGGGCGCTTTCGGGGAGCTGTTTTTT
NA,TRBD1,TRBJ1-1,TRBV7-9,CASSSPQDRRREAFF,TGTGCCAGCAGCTCCCCTCAGGACAGGCGAAGGGAAGCTTTCTTT
NA,NA,TRBJ1-5,TRBV7-9,CASSLGDQPQHF,TGTGCCAGCAGCTTAGGAGATCAGCCCCAGCATTTT
NA,NA,TRBJ2-5,TRBV25-1,CASSHDLRGGETQYF,TGTGCCAGCTCACATGATTTACGCGGCGGAGAGACCCAGTACTTC
NA,TRBD1,TRBJ1-4,TRBV2,CASNRWTGSPEKLFF,TGTGCCAGCAATCGATGGACAGGGTCCCCTGAAAAACTGTTTTTT
NA,TRBD1,TRBJ1-2,TRBV14,CASSQERGGALYGYTF,TGTGCCAGCAGCCAAGAAAGAGGGGGCGCCCTCTATGGCTACACCTTC
NA,TRBD2,TRBJ2-7,TRBV15,CATSRERGAGTYEQYF,TGTGCCACCAGCAGAGAACGCGGAGCGGGGACCTACGAGCAGTACTTC
once,TRBD2,TRBJ2-7,TRBV4-3,CASSQEASGAYEQYF,TGCGCCAGCAGCCAAGAAGCTAGCGGAGCCTACGAGCAGTACTTC
NA,TRBD2,TRBJ2-1,TRBV25-1,CASSGGAGRGGWDEQFF,TGTGCCAGCAGTGGGGGGGCCGGGCGGGGGGGCTGGGATGAGCAGTTCTTC
NA,TRBD1,TRBJ1-6,TRBV6-5,CASSYSAGGANSPLHF,TGTGCCAGCAGTTACTCGGCAGGGGGCGCAAATTCCCCCCTCCACTTT
once,NA,TRBJ1-1,TRBV5-6,CASSLGQANTEAFF,TGTGCCAGCAGCTTGGGACAGGCCAACACTGAAGCTTTCTTT
NA,NA,TRBJ1-2,TRBV19,CASSIQGRDRYGYTF,TGTGCCAGTTCGATTCAGGGGAGAGATCGCTATGGCTACACCTTC
NA,TRBD2,TRBJ2-3,TRBV6-6,CASSPSRGGPEQYF,TGTGCCAGCAGTCCCTCCCGGGGGGGCCCGGAGCAGTATTTT
NA,TRBD1,TRBJ1-1,TRBV4-3,CASSQSSGTGIMNTEAFF,TGCGCCAGCAGCCAATCCTCCGGGACAGGCATTATGAACACTGAAGCTTTCTTT
NA,TRBD1,TRBJ1-1,TRBV6-5,CASSYSGGLTEAFF,TGTGCCAGCAGTTACTCAGGGGGCTTGACTGAAGCTTTCTTT
NA,TRBD2,TRBJ2-5,TRBV7-2,CASSTSGQYQETQYF,TGTGCCAGCAGCACTAGCGGACAATACCAAGAGACCCAGTACTTC
large,TRBD2,TRBJ2-1,TRBV27,CASSETSGSPYNEQFF,TGTGCCAGCAGTGAAACTAGCGGCTCCCCCTACAATGAGCAGTTCTTC
NA,TRBD1,TRBJ1-5,TRBV7-2,CASSLDGQGHQPQHF,TGTGCCAGCAGCTTAGATGGACAGGGCCATCAGCCCCAGCATTTT
NA,TRBD1,TRBJ1-2,TRBV7-9,CASSRTGGSSYGYTF,TGTGCCAGCAGCCGGACAGGGGGTTCCTCCTATGGCTACACCTTC
NA,TRBD1,TRBJ2-4,TRBV11-2,CASSWTGQGAKNIQYF,TGTGCCAGCAGCTGGACAGGTCAAGGAGCCAAAAACATTCAGTACTTC
NA,TRBD1,TRBJ1-2,TRBV27,CASSYSGQTNYGYTF,TGTGCCAGCAGTTACTCGGGACAGACTAACTATGGCTACACCTTC
NA,TRBD2,TRBJ2-2,TRBV4-3,CASSQEGLAGITGELFF,TGCGCCAGCAGCCAAGAAGGGCTAGCGGGGATCACCGGGGAGCTGTTTTTT
once,TRBD2,TRBJ2-6,TRBV6-1,CASTGGSSGANVLTF,TGTGCCAGCACGGGGGGGAGCTCTGGGGCCAACGTCCTGACTTTC
NA,TRBD2,TRBJ2-3,TRBV18,CASSLSGTSKADTQYF,TGTGCCAGCTCACTTTCCGGGACTAGCAAGGCAGATACGCAGTATTTT
few,TRBD1,TRBJ1-5,TRBV2,CASSETGGGNQPQHF,TGTGCCAGCAGTGAGACAGGGGGGGGCAATCAGCCCCAGCATTTT
NA,TRBD1,TRBJ1-2,TRBV2,CANEDRTKNYGYTF,TGTGCCAACGAGGACAGGACAAAAAACTATGGCTACACCTTC
once,NA,TRBJ2-1,TRBV19,CASTPGGLSYNEQFF,TGTGCCAGTACCCCCGGGGGGCTGTCCTACAATGAGCAGTTCTTC
NA,TRBD2,TRBJ2-1,TRBV7-2,CASSDSAGGANEQFF,TGTGCCAGCAGCGATTCGGCGGGGGGTGCCAATGAGCAGTTCTTC
few,NA,TRBJ2-7,TRBV19,CASSIAAGNGGYEQYF,TGTGCCAGTAGTATAGCTGCAGGGAATGGTGGCTACGAGCAGTACTTC
NA,NA,TRBJ2-3,TRBV19,CASSIDGIDTQYF,TGTGCCAGTAGTATAGACGGGATCGATACGCAGTATTTT
NA,NA,TRBJ1-2,TRBV7-9,CASSPSGDRNYGYTF,TGTGCCAGCAGCCCGTCGGGGGACCGGAACTATGGCTACACCTTC
NA,TRBD2,TRBJ2-3,TRBV5-1,CASSFSGGTDTQYF,TGCGCCAGCAGCTTCTCCGGGGGGACAGATACGCAGTATTTT
NA,NA,TRBJ1-6,TRBV5-4,CASSQRGHYNSPLHF,TGTGCCAGCAGTCAGCGGGGTCACTATAATTCACCCCTCCACTTT